Below, one TCR beta chain is given with its context. The antigen is unknown. These data originate in a study of cytomegalovirus exposure and HLA in healthy donors. About the research overall: Early release data held 75 million to 100 million unique TCRs from HLA-typed donors. Study results and caveats: Three CMV-associated chains proved CMV antigen-specific in vitro.

Losses at the gene ends were 2 bases for V and 2 bases for J; bases not matched to a gene: 4. In germline, CDR1 is SGHDT, CDR2 YYEEEE. CDR3 length: 14 residues. Primers included in the PCR were 60 Vbeta and 13 Jbeta primers. Method: immunoSEQ multiplex PCR; TCRdb's copy keeps in-frame clones and lacks some. Of about 130,000 clones listed, less than 90% are singletons. Sequenced input: PBMCs. The origin of this receptor is a man aged 18 to 35 in good health and CMV-seropositive. The chain recombines TRBV5-6 with TRBJ2-7; 7 positions agree with TRBD1. CDR3 loop: CASSLLDRTYEQYF. DNA of the CDR3: TGTGCCAGCAGCTTACTGGACAGGACCTACGAGCAGTACTTC. Variable domain in full (rest from reference TRBV5-6 and TRBJ2-7): DAGVTQSPTHLIKTRGQQVTLRCSPKSGHDTVSWYQQALGQGPQFIFQYYEEEERQRGNFPDRFSGHQFPNYSSELNVNALLLGDSALYLCASSLLDRTYEQYFGPGTRLTVT.